This TCR beta chain comes out of a study listed by TCRdb under 2016. The study in broad terms: In people whose bodies naturally kept HIV infection under control, the researchers looked into where HIV persistence comes from.

This clonotype is categorized as medium-sized (0.01 to 0.1%). The antigen this receptor binds is unknown. No per-base quality is available; no much larger clone lies one base away. V is pared back by 0 bases and J by 8 bases, with 11 bases lying between the germline termini. The CDR3 sequence holds 14 residues, the cysteine and phenylalanine included. Just the 42-base CDR3 DNA is kept, in frame starting at base 1. CDR1 and CDR2, per the germline V gene, are SGHTA and FQGNSA. Libraries were prepared through 5' RACE. TCRdb records Illumina HiSeq 2000 as the sequencer. TCRdb reworked the public reads: Q25 trimming with fastp, MiXCR clone assembly, productive beta chains retained. Records with the same CDR3 protein are collapsed into one entry carrying the most frequent genes and DNA. The sample table shows 1,000 to 1,500 distinct CDR3 sequences, and roughly 7.9% are seen once. The ten largest account for about an eighth of the sample.

This chain is built from TRBV7-2 and TRBJ2-1; a weak D assignment points to TRBD2 (5 bases agree). What was sequenced was central memory T cells from blood PBMCs. Explained via the paper, the cell subset or site label denotes: central memory CD4+ T cells. This TCR was recovered from a male donor with HIV. The DNA is TGTGCCAGCAGCTTAGCGCCGACTAAGGATGAGCAGTTCTTC. Translated, this is CASSLAPTKDEQFF.